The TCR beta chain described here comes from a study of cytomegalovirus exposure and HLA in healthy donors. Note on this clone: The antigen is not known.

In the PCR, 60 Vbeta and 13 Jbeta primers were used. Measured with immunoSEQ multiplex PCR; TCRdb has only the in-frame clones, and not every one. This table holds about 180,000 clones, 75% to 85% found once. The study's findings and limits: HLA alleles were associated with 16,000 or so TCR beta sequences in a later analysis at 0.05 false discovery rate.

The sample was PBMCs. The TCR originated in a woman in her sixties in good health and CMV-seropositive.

As DNA, the CDR3 is TGTGCCAGCAGCACCTTACAGGGGAAGCAGTTCTTC. As protein: CASSTLQGKQFF. The genes are TRBV5-6 and TRBJ2-1, with TRBD1 matching over 7 bases. Losses at the gene ends were 4 bases for V and 11 bases for J; bases not matched to a gene: 6. The CDR3 extends over 12 amino acids. The germline CDR1 and CDR2 sequences are SGHDT and YYEEEE.